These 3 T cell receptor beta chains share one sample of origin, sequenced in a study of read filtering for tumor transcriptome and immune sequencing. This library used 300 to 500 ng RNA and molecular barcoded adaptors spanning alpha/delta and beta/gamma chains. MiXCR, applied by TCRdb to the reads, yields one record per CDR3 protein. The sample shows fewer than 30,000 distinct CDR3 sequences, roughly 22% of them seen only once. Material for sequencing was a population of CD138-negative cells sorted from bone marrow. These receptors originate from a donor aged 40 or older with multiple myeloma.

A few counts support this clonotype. The CDR3 sequence is CASSVGQGKNEQFF. As DNA, the CDR3 is TGCGCCAGCAGCGTGGGACAGGGGAAGAATGAGCAGTTCTTC. The chain recombines TRBV5-1 with TRBJ2-1; 10 nucleotides line up with TRBD1. J lost 7 bases, V lost 4 bases, and 5 bases had no gene match. The CDR3 consists of 14 residues. Germline CDR1 is SGHRS and CDR2 is YFSETQ.

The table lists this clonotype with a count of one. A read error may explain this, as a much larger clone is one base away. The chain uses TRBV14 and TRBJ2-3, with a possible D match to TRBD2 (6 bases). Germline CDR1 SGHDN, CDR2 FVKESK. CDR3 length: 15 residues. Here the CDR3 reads CANSSRTISSDTQYF. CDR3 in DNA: TGTGCCAACAGCTCACGGACTATCTCCTCAGATACGCAGTATTTT.

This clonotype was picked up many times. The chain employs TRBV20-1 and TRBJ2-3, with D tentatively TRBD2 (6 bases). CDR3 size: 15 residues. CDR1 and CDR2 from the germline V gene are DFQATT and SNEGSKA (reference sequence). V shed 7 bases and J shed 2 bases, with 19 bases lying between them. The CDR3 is CSGVGGAFSTDTQYF. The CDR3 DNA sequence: TGCAGTGGCGTAGGCGGGGCCTTTTCCACAGATACGCAGTATTTT.